The clone carrying this T cell receptor beta chain was recorded a few times. The data derive from a study of cytomegalovirus exposure and HLA in healthy donors. The CDR3 is 14 amino acids. V lost 5 bases and J 0 bases, leaving 8 bases between the germline ends. The germline V gene encodes CDR1 LNHNV and CDR2 YYDKDF (reference sequence). This PCR relied on a set of 60 Vbeta primers and 13 Jbeta primers. Measured with immunoSEQ multiplex PCR; TCRdb has only the in-frame clones, and not every one. The sample consists of approximately 150,000 clones, 68% of them appearing once. Sequencing was performed on PBMCs. The rearrangement links TRBV15 to TRBJ2-1; D unresolved. The TCR sequence derives from a woman aged 18-29 years in good health and CMV-seropositive. The CDR3 region is CATSRTSSYNEQFF. For the CDR3, the DNA is TGTGCCACCAGCCGCACGAGCTCCTACAATGAGCAGTTCTTC.